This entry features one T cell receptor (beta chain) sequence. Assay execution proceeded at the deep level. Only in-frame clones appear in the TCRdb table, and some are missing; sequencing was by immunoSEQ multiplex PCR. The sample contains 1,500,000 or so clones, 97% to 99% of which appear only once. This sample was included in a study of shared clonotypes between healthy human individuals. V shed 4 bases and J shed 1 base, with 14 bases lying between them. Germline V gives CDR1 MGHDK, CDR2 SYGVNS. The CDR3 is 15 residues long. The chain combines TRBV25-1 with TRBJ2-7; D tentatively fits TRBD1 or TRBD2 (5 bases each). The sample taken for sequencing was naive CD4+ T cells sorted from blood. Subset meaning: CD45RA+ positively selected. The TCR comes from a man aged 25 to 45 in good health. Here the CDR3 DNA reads TGTGCCAGCAGTGCCCTCGGGGCCCGTTCCTACGAGCAGTACTTC. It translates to CASSALGARSYEQYF.